What follows are 6 T cell receptor beta chains derived from one specimen sequenced in a study of T cells in Graves' hyperthyroidism and ophthalmopathy. Using RNA transcripts as the source, TCR beta CDR3 regions were amplified. The study used the HTBI primer set for a first-round RT-PCR of the TCR CDR3. Via MiXCR, TCRdb re-called the multiplex PCR reads, giving one row per CDR3 protein. The sample lists under 350,000 distinct CDR3 sequences, about a sixth occurring once. The source material was blood. All receptors come from a woman aged 55-70 years with Graves' ophthalmopathy.

This clonotype occurred many times. The chain links TRBV7-2 to TRBJ1-6; TRBD1 might be the D (6 bases). In germline, CDR1 is SGHTA, CDR2 FQGNSA. The CDR3 contains 16 residues. V was trimmed by 1 base and J by 7 bases, leaving 14 bases between them. CDR3 DNA sequence: TGTGCCAGCAGCTTAGACGTCACAGGGAGGAATTCACCCCTCCACTTT. This translates into CASSLDVTGRNSPLHF. The complete variable domain, with remaining parts taken from reference TRBV7-2 and TRBJ1-6, reads GAGVSQSPSNKVTEKGKDVELRCDPISGHTALYWYRQSLGQGLEFLIYFQGNSAPDKSGLPSDRFSAERTGGSVSTLTIQRTQQEDSAVYLCASSLDVTGRNSPLHFGNGTRLTVT.

This chain uses TRBV5-4 with TRBJ1-1; weak D call: TRBD1 (6 bases). V was trimmed by 3 bases and J by 2 bases, leaving 14 bases between them. The length of the CDR3 is 15 residues. Germline lookup yields CDR1 SGHNT and CDR2 YYREEE (reference sequence). Here the CDR3 reads CASSSNRERNTEAFF. In DNA form, the CDR3 reads TGTGCCAGCAGCTCAAACAGGGAGAGAAACACTGAAGCTTTCTTT.

This clonotype has more than one count but fewer than ten. The chain has TRBV6-1 and TRBJ2-2; 9 nucleotides line up with TRBD2. V trimming: 5 bases; J trimming: 5 bases; junction bases outside the gene matches: 6. Germline V gene data show CDR1 as MNHNS and CDR2 as SASEGT. The CDR3 length is 15 residues. The chain's CDR3 is CASSRLAEMTGELFF. Written as DNA, the CDR3 is TGTGCCAGCAGTCGACTAGCGGAAATGACCGGGGAGCTGTTTTTT.

This clonotype has a count of ten or more. V gene TRBV20-1 combines with J gene TRBJ1-2, with 8 bases that match TRBD1. The junction had 4 bases not matched to a gene; V was cut back by 3 bases and J by 4 bases. CDR1 is DFQATT, CDR2 SNEGSKA, per germline (reference sequence). The CDR3 extends over 13 amino acids. The CDR3 is CSARTGVLYGYTF. CDR3 bases: TGCAGTGCTAGGACAGGGGTCCTCTATGGCTACACCTTC.

This clonotype was counted ten times or more. This chain joins TRBV6-1 and TRBJ2-2, with a weak D call TRBD2 (6 bases). V was cut by 11 bases and J by 6 bases, with 22 bases left in between. This CDR3 is built from 15 residues. Germline values: CDR1 MNHNS, CDR2 SASEGT. CDR3 bases: TGTGCCGCGGGCCGGTGGAGGGTTGGGGCCGGGGAGCTGTTTTTT. Protein sequence: CAAGRWRVGAGELFF.

The table lists this clonotype with many counts. The chain combines TRBV7-3 with TRBJ2-3; the match to TRBD2 covers 10 bases. The ends lost 4 bases at V and 5 bases at J; junction bases unmatched: 9. The CDR3 is 16 residues long. Per the germline V gene, CDR1 is SGHTA and CDR2 is FQGTGA. For the CDR3, the DNA is TGTGCCAGCAGCTCTGCTAGCGGGAGCTCCGAAGATACGCAGTATTTT. It is translated as CASSSASGSSEDTQYF.